The TCR beta chain under discussion was sequenced for a study of beta chain features in type 1 diabetes. Broader study findings: Shorter TCRB CDR3s, moderately but significantly so, were found in Type 1 diabetes patients in all four CD4+ subsets.

Expressed TCRB transcripts were sequenced after all isolated RNA was converted to cDNA. The average output of naive, central memory and regulatory T cell samples was several million reads. Produced via immunoSEQ multiplex PCR; TCRdb's table is partial and in-frame only. The sample lists roughly 310,000 clones, 11% seen once, with around 0.015% in the top ten. On this clone: Its target is unknown.

The purity of all sorted populations exceeded 98%. Sequencing was done on a sample of naive CD4+ T cells from blood. The source is a woman aged 25 to 39 in good health.

CDR3 sequence: CASSSTGGINIQPQHF. DNA of the CDR3: TGTGCCAGCAGTTCGACGGGGGGCATAAACATTCAGCCCCAGCATTTT. The chain carries TRBV28 and TRBJ1-5; D is perhaps TRBD1 (6 bases). Trimming shortened V by 4 bases and J by 6 bases, and 19 bases separated the two germline ends. Germline CDR1 and CDR2: MDHEN and SYDVKM. The CDR3 sequence is 16 residues long.